This TCR beta chain was sequenced in a study of blood T cell repertoires in COVID-19. Study details: Researchers got acute and convalescent COVID-19 samples from the United States, Italy and Spain.

This clone was observed a handful of times. In the source study's methods: Quantification of nucleated cells was approximated via reference gene primer amplification. Produced via immunoSEQ multiplex PCR; TCRdb's table is partial and in-frame only. Clone size and V and J calls were adopted from that table, with D and trimming inferred from the DNA. The sample records approximately 200,000 clones, more than 75% being singletons. V was pared by 3 bases and J by 4 bases, with 3 bases of the junction left unmatched. Germline-derived CDR1 and CDR2 are LNHDA and SQIVND (reference sequence). CDR3 length equals 15 residues. Participants were aged roughly 18 to 90 years, lived in over 20 US areas, and enrolled virtually. Clinical histories supplied by participants themselves formed the basis of cohort assignment.

The chain joins TRBV19 to TRBJ2-5; 12 bases agree with TRBD2. The receptor was derived from a woman aged 25 to 45 who had recovered from COVID-19. Material: PBMCs or T cells enriched from blood (not recorded which). CDR3 DNA: TGTGCCAGTAGTATGTCGACTAGCGGGGGAGAGACCCAGTACTTC. It translates to CASSMSTSGGETQYF.